The clone carrying this TCR beta chain was observed a handful of times. The sample originates from a study of blood T cell repertoires in COVID-19. Study context: Specimens from acute and convalescent COVID-19 originated in the United States, Italy and Spain. PBMCs, B-cell-depleted T cells, or T cells provided the cDNA or gDNA that made up the material.

This CDR3 has 14 residues. Germline V gene sequence: CDR1 SGDLS, CDR2 YYNGEE. V gave up 3 bases and J gave up 0 bases, with 9 bases separating them. The protocol was immunoSEQ multiplex PCR, while the TCRdb copy is restricted to in-frame clones and leaves out a portion. The sample consists of roughly 150,000 clones, around 90% of them appearing once. This TCR came from an elderly woman with COVID-19, enrolled during active disease. The gene calls are TRBV9 and TRBJ1-1; tentatively, D is TRBD1 (5 bases). Specimen: peripheral blood. Here the CDR3 reads CASSAGLVNTEAFF. CDR3 DNA: TGTGCCAGCAGCGCGGGACTCGTGAACACTGAAGCTTTCTTT.